These 8 T cell receptor beta chains were sequenced from one sample in a study of shared clonotypes between healthy human individuals (TCRdb year 2020). The method was the immunoSEQ multiplex PCR assay. Here the immuneACCESS table is served through TCRdb, limited to in-frame sequences with V and J called. Missing clones are a known gap in these copies; in checked studies unresolved V genes cover under half, and the rest lacks a known reason. A total of a few million clones appear in this sample, 93% of them only once. The ten largest clones add up to around 0.4% of the sample. Sequencing input: naive CD4+ T cells from PBMCs. According to the study, the label for this sample's cell subset or site signals: CD45RA+ positively selected. These receptors all stem from a man aged 18-30 years in good health. Some clones in this sample may be carry-over from other donors' samples.

The chain recombines TRBV19 with TRBJ1-5, with D possibly TRBD1 on 5 matching bases. Germline CDR1 is LNHDA and CDR2 is SQIVND (reference sequence). The CDR3 extends over 14 amino acids. Trimming shortened V by 8 bases and J by 4 bases, and 15 bases separated the two germline ends. The CDR3 nucleotides are TGTGCCAGTGATTCGGCAGGGCGAAATCAGCCCCAGCATTTT. It yields the protein CASDSAGRNQPQHF.

CDR3 residues: CASSATSLQPQHF. In nucleotides, the CDR3 is TGCGCCAGCAGTGCGACAAGTTTGCAGCCCCAGCATTTT. This sequence joins TRBV10-1 and TRBJ1-5; D is undetermined. V dropped 4 bases and J dropped 7 bases, with 11 bases sitting between them. The CDR3 contains 13 residues. CDR1 and CDR2 (germline): WNHNN, SYGVQD (reference sequence).

The chain carries TRBV7-2 and TRBJ2-5; the D gene is possibly TRBD1 (5 bases). Germline V gene data show CDR1 as SGHTA and CDR2 as FQGNSA. CDR3 length: 14 amino acids. With 5 bases removed from V and 5 bases from J, the gap between germline ends came to 15 bases. The CDR3, as DNA: TGTGCCAGCAGCCGGCGGCAGGGCGGTGAGACCCAGTACTTC. Amino acid sequence: CASSRRQGGETQYF.

The count of this clone is one. The V call is TRBV18, the J call TRBJ2-2, with D possibly matching TRBD2 (6 bases). Trimming removed 6 bases from V and 5 bases from J, with 16 bases in between. The CDR3 contains 15 residues. The V gene's germline CDR1 is KGHSH and CDR2 LQKENI. CDR3 residues: CASSPGAGTTGELFF. As DNA, the CDR3 is TGTGCCAGCTCCCCCGGGGCTGGGACTACCGGGGAGCTGTTTTTT. Full variable domain (remainder filled in from reference TRBV18 and TRBJ2-2): NAGVMQNPRHLVRRRGQEARLRCSPMKGHSHVYWYRQLPEEGLKFMVYLQKENIIDESGMPKERFSAEFPKEGPSILRIQQVVRGDSAAYFCASSPGAGTTGELFFGEGSRLTVL.

The CDR3 sequence: CASRKLSPRRTVNTEAFF. The CDR3 DNA reads TGTGCCAGCAGGAAACTCTCCCCCCGTCGGACGGTGAACACTGAAGCTTTCTTT. The chain joins TRBV2 to TRBJ1-1; D unresolved. The CDR3 totals 18 residues. Germline V gene data show CDR1 as SNHLY and CDR2 as FYNNEI. Deletions cut 6 bases from V and 0 bases from J, with 23 bases between.

V gene TRBV5-1 combines with J gene TRBJ1-4; no clear D gene. Germline assignment: CDR1 SGHRS and CDR2 YFSETQ. The CDR3 covers 14 residues. Between the trimmed V and J ends, which lost 4 bases and 0 bases, there was a span of 7 bases. CDR3 region: CASSEQSTNEKLFF. CDR3 DNA: TGCGCCAGCAGCGAACAGTCAACTAATGAAAAACTGTTTTTT.

V and J are TRBV18 and TRBJ2-7; D may be TRBD2 (6 bases). The germline V gene encodes CDR1 KGHSH and CDR2 LQKENI. This CDR3 comprises 14 residues. Trimming cost V 2 bases and J 2 bases, with 10 bases left between them. The CDR3 sequence is CASSPFPGAYEQYF. The CDR3 DNA follows: TGTGCCAGCTCACCATTTCCGGGGGCCTACGAGCAGTACTTC.

V usage is TRBV27 and J usage is TRBJ2-5; possibly TRBD1 for D (6 bases). V was trimmed by 4 bases and J by 0 bases, leaving 6 bases between them. Germline-derived CDR1 and CDR2 are MNHEY and SMNVEV (reference sequence). The CDR3 runs to 13 residues. The CDR3 reads CASSYRDQETQYF. In DNA, the CDR3 is TGTGCCAGCAGTTACAGGGACCAAGAGACCCAGTACTTC.